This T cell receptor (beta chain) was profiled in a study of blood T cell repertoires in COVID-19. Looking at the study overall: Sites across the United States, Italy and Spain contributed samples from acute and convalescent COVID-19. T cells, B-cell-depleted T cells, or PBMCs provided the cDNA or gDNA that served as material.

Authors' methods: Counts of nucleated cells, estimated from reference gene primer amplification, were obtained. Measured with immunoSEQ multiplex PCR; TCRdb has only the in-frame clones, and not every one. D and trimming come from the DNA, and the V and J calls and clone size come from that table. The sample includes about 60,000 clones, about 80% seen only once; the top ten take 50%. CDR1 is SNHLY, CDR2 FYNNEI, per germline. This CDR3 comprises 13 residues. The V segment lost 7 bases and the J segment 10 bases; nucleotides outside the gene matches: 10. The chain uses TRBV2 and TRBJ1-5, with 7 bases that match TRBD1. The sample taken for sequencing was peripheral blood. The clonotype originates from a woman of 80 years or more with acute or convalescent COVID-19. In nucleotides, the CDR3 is TGTGCCAGCACTATCACAGGGGAGGAACCCCAGCATTTT. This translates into CASTITGEEPQHF.